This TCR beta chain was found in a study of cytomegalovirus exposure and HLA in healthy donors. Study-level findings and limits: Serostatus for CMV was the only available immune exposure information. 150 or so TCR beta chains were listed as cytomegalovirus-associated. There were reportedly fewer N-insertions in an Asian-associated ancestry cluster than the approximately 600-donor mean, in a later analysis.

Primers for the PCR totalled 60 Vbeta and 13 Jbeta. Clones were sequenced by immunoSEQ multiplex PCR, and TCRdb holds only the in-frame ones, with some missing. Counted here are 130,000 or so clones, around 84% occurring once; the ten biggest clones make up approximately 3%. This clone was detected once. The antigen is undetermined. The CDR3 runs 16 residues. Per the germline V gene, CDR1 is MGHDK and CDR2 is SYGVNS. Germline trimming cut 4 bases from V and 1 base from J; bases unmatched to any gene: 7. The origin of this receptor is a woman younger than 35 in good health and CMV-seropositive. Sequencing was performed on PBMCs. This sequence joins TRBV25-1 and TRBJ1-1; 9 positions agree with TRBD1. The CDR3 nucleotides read TGTGCCAGCAGTGCAAATCCACAGGGGGCGAACACTGAAGCTTTCTTT. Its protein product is CASSANPQGANTEAFF.